One and the same sample provided the 2 T cell receptor beta chains below, sequenced in a study of response to subunit inactivated influenza vaccine. TCRdb passed the RT-PCR reads through MiXCR, listing each CDR3 protein once. The sample shows 650,000 or so distinct CDR3 sequences, 12% to 15% of them seen only once. Source: PBMCs from blood, taken around two weeks before vaccination. The receptors shown here come from a man aged 50 to 60 who received an inactivated influenza vaccine.

In its sample, this clonotype was seen many times. The genes are TRBV15 and TRBJ2-3, with 9 bases aligning to TRBD2. CDR3 size: 18 residues. V trimming: 5 bases; J trimming: 1 base; junction bases outside the gene matches: 13. Germline V gene lookup returns CDR1 LNHNV and CDR2 YYDKDF (reference sequence). CDR3 DNA sequence: TGTGCCACCAGCCAGGGTAGCGGGAGCTTACTACGCACAGATACGCAGTATTTT. Residues: CATSQGSGSLLRTDTQYF.

The chain combines TRBV3-1 with TRBJ2-5; D not certain. Per germline, CDR1 LGHDT and CDR2 YNNKEL (reference sequence). The ends were cut back, 4 bases at V and 2 bases at J, with 8 bases in the middle. The CDR3 totals 13 residues. The CDR3 bases are TGTGCCAGCAGCCCGGTGGGACAAGAGACCCAGTACTTC. Translated, it gives CASSPVGQETQYF.